This T cell receptor beta chain was sequenced during a study of blood T cell repertoires in COVID-19. Study-level background: Some COVID-19 samples were acute and others convalescent; all came from the United States, Italy and Spain. PBMCs, B-cell-depleted T cells, or T cells were the source of the cDNA or gDNA that made up the material.

In the authors' methods: How many nucleated cells were present was estimated from reference gene primer amplification. Some clones are missing from TCRdb's copy, which holds only in-frame ones; the method was immunoSEQ multiplex PCR. For V, J and clone size, that table is used; D and trimming come from the DNA. The profile shows roughly 220,000 clones, 70% to 90% of them singletons. CDR1 is MDHEN, CDR2 SYDVKM, per germline. This CDR3 is built from 17 residues. Unmatched junction bases numbered 9, after V lost 4 bases and J lost 3 bases. The sequence derives from a man of 80 years or more with acute or convalescent COVID-19. Sequencing input: peripheral blood. The chain couples TRBV28 to TRBJ1-2; 12 bases map to TRBD1. The CDR3 is CASSSAGTGGYYYGYTF. Written as DNA, the CDR3 is TGTGCCAGCAGTTCCGCCGGGACAGGGGGCTATTACTATGGCTACACCTTC.